This TCR beta chain was retrieved from a study of cytomegalovirus exposure and HLA in healthy donors. This CDR3 spans 14 amino acids. The V end was cut by 5 bases, the J end by 6 bases, with 17 bases between. CDR1 SNHLY and CDR2 FYNNEI come from the germline V gene. About this clone itself: Its antigen is undetermined.

General study results and limits: CMV serostatus was the only immune exposure information that was available.

Vbeta (60) and Jbeta (13) primers were used in the PCR. Sequencing used immunoSEQ multiplex PCR; TCRdb keeps in-frame clones, though not all of them. Of 150,000 or so clones listed, roughly four fifths were seen once; the top ten hold 3.2%. The receptor's source is a man aged 18 to 29 in good health and CMV-seropositive. The V gene is TRBV2, the J gene TRBJ2-7, with a possible D match to TRBD2 (5 bases). Sequencing was done on a sample of PBMCs. CDR3 sequence: CASSSWSGSGEQYF. The CDR3 nucleotides are TGTGCCAGCAGTTCCTGGTCGGGGTCGGGCGAGCAGTACTTC.